This T cell receptor (beta chain) was identified during a study of CD8 T cell repertoires and HIV-1 epitope variants. Looking at the study overall: Separate wells received one of Twenty-five Gag or Nef variant peptides. Study-wide findings and caveats: The assay identified only TCR beta chains of antigen-proliferating T cells. Ten or so TCR beta clonotypes were antigen-specific, more than five apparently recognizing autologous or escape variants.

V was clipped by 5 bases and J by 6 bases, with 22 bases between them. In germline, CDR1 is SEHNR, CDR2 FQNEAQ (reference sequence). The CDR3 has 16 amino acids. Points on this clone: Its antigen is unidentified.

Sequencing of TCR beta CDR3 used immunoSEQ survey depth. The repertoire was sequenced with immunoSEQ multiplex PCR; TCRdb's copy has only in-frame clones and lacks some. The table shows 5,000 to 6,500 clones, with about 67% occurring only once. The receptor's source is a male donor with HIV. The sequencing input was cultured CD8+ T cells derived from PBMCs. This sequence joins TRBV7-9 and TRBJ1-2, with D unresolved. CDR3 loop: CASSHAGVVGQDGYTF. The CDR3 nucleotides are TGTGCCAGCAGCCACGCCGGAGTGGTTGGGCAAGATGGCTACACCTTC.